The 31 T cell receptor beta chains below all came from one sample that was sequenced in a study of shared clonotypes between healthy human individuals. Sequencing used immunoSEQ multiplex PCR; TCRdb keeps in-frame clones, though not all of them. The table includes roughly 890,000 clones, approximately 92% detected once. The naive CD8 fraction comprised CD45RO-negative cells positively selected for CCR7 and excluded terminally differentiated effector memory CD45RA+ cells. The sample consisted of naive CD8+ T cells sorted from blood. Receptor source: a man aged 25 to 40 in good health.

This rearrangement joins TRBV11-2 to TRBJ2-1; TRBD1 is a possible D gene (6 bases). Germline loops: CDR1 SGHAT, CDR2 FQNNGV. Trimming took off 1 base at V and 4 bases at J, with 17 bases between the two ends. The CDR3 totals 17 residues. The DNA for the CDR3 is TGTGCCAGCAGCTTAGTCCCCCACGGGACATCTTACAATGAGCAGTTCTTC. Its protein product is CASSLVPHGTSYNEQFF.

V usage is TRBV4-3 and J usage is TRBJ2-7; D might be TRBD1 (5 bases). The ends were cut back, 1 base at V and 0 bases at J, with 7 bases in the middle. Per the germline V gene, CDR1 is LGHNA and CDR2 is YSLEER. The CDR3 runs 14 residues. This chain's CDR3 is CASSQGRASYEQYF. CDR3 in DNA: TGCGCCAGCAGCCAAGGCAGGGCCTCCTACGAGCAGTACTTC.

This clone was detected only once. The chain joins TRBV5-8 to TRBJ2-2, with a possible D match to TRBD2 (5 bases). Germline V gene data show CDR1 as SGHTS and CDR2 as YDEGEE. This CDR3 region has 18 residues. V lost 0 bases and J 5 bases, leaving 20 bases between the germline ends. The CDR3 spells CASSLAPAFEDLTGELFF. CDR3 bases: TGTGCCAGCAGCTTGGCTCCTGCTTTTGAGGACTTAACCGGGGAGCTGTTTTTT. The full variable domain, with the rest looked up from reference TRBV5-8 and TRBJ2-2, is EAGVTQSPTHLIKTRGQQATLRCSPISGHTSVYWYQQALGLGLQFLLWYDEGEERNRGNFPPRFSGRQFPNYSSELNVNALELEDSALYLCASSLAPAFEDLTGELFFGEGSRLTVL.

This chain connects TRBV7-9 to TRBJ2-7, with 10 bases matching TRBD1. With 11 bases clipped from V and 2 bases from J, the junction kept 6 bases outside the gene matches. CDR1 and CDR2 from the germline V gene are SEHNR and FQNEAQ (reference sequence). There are 13 residues in the CDR3. In DNA form, the CDR3 reads TGTGCCGGAGCCGGGACAGGGGCCTACGAGCAGTACTTC. It translates to CAGAGTGAYEQYF.

This clone was recorded a few times. The chain links TRBV18 to TRBJ2-4, with D perhaps matching TRBD1 or TRBD2 (6 bases each). The V gene lost 1 base and the J gene lost 0 bases, with 19 bases spanning the gap. The germline gives CDR1 KGHSH, CDR2 LQKENI. This CDR3 region has 19 residues. Here the CDR3 reads CASSPQPWRGRIAKNIQYF. The DNA of the CDR3 is TGTGCCAGCTCACCACAACCCTGGAGGGGGAGAATAGCCAAAAACATTCAGTACTTC.

Concerning this clone itself: This may come from a read error, since a much larger clone is one base off. The chain links TRBV7-9 to TRBJ1-1; D is undetermined. CDR1 and CDR2 (germline): SEHNR, FQNEAQ (reference sequence). The CDR3 covers 10 residues. Here the CDR3 reads CAGSFTEAFF. CDR3 nucleotides: TGTGCCGGCAGCTTCACTGAAGCTTTCTTT.

The V gene is TRBV7-3, the J gene TRBJ2-5, with 8 bases matching TRBD2. With 5 bases clipped from V and 8 bases from J, the junction kept 10 bases outside the gene matches. The CDR3 spans 14 residues. Germline-derived CDR1 and CDR2 are SGHTA and FQGTGA. CDR3 residues: CASSNGLAGATQYF. DNA for the CDR3: TGTGCCAGCAGCAACGGACTAGCTGGGGCCACCCAGTACTTC.

Details on this clone: This specimen includes other DNA sequences encoding the same CDR3. This sequence joins TRBV9 and TRBJ2-7; TRBD2 agrees at 11 bases. CDR3 length: 14 amino acids. Unmatched junction bases numbered 0, after V lost 0 bases and J lost 4 bases. Germline CDR1 is SGDLS and CDR2 is YYNGEE. CDR3 sequence: CASSVGLAGYEQYF. In DNA, the CDR3 is TGTGCCAGCAGCGTAGGACTAGCGGGATACGAGCAGTACTTC.

Comment on this clone: Other nucleotide sequences from this sample produce the same CDR3. This chain connects TRBV7-9 to TRBJ2-7, with D possibly TRBD1 on 6 matching bases. The V end was cut by 5 bases, the J end by 1 base, with 9 bases between. From germline, CDR1 is SEHNR and CDR2 FQNEAQ (reference sequence). The CDR3 length is 13 residues. The CDR3 DNA reads as TGTGCCAGCAGCCCTACAGGGTCCTACGAGCAGTACTTC. It specifies CASSPTGSYEQYF. The whole variable domain, filled in from reference TRBV7-9 and TRBJ2-7, reads DTGVSQNPRHKITKRGQNVTFRCDPISEHNRLYWYRQTLGQGPEFLTYFQNEAQLEKSRLLSDRFSAERPKGSFSTLEIQRTEQGDSAMYLCASSPTGSYEQYFGPGTRLTVT.

The chain has TRBV7-9 and TRBJ2-7, with D perhaps TRBD2 (5 bases). Germline V gene sequence: CDR1 SEHNR, CDR2 FQNEAQ (reference sequence). Trimming removed 2 bases at V and 1 base at J, with 12 bases between. The CDR3 length is 15 residues. The CDR3 protein is CASSLFETGSYEQYF. The CDR3 coding sequence is TGTGCCAGCAGCTTATTTGAGACGGGATCCTACGAGCAGTACTTC.

This sequence joins TRBV5-6 and TRBJ2-7; 9 nucleotides match TRBD1. V was clipped by 4 bases and J by 3 bases; unmatched bases: 11. Germline V lookup: CDR1 SGHDT, CDR2 YYEEEE. The CDR3 is 16 amino acids. CDR3 loop: CASSVTWDRVNYEQYF. For the CDR3, the DNA is TGTGCCAGCAGCGTAACTTGGGACAGGGTCAACTACGAGCAGTACTTC.

The chain recombines TRBV29-1 with TRBJ2-1, with 9 bases fitting TRBD2. The CDR3 contains 14 residues. In germline, CDR1 is SQVTM, CDR2 ANQGSEA. The V and J ends lost 5 bases and 4 bases, in that order; junction bases with no gene match: 6. CDR3 sequence reads: CSVRASGKYNEQFF. The CDR3 DNA sequence: TGCAGCGTTAGGGCTAGCGGGAAGTACAATGAGCAGTTCTTC.

The count of this clone is one. The genes are TRBV29-1 and TRBJ1-1; D is undetermined. Germline loops: CDR1 SQVTM, CDR2 ANQGSEA. Trimming took off 6 bases at V and 1 base at J, with 6 bases between the two ends. The CDR3 spans 11 residues. In nucleotides, the CDR3 is TGCAGCGTCTCCACGAACACTGAAGCTTTCTTT. It encodes CSVSTNTEAFF.

The chain employs TRBV9 and TRBJ2-3, with 8 nucleotides matching TRBD2. This CDR3 contains 17 residues. Germline CDR1 and CDR2: SGDLS and YYNGEE. The trim removed 0 bases at V and 1 base at J, leaving 7 bases unmatched. CDR3 sequence reads: CASSVAVSTSGTDTQYF. The CDR3 coding sequence is TGTGCCAGCAGCGTAGCAGTTTCGACTAGCGGCACAGATACGCAGTATTTT.

The chain joins TRBV29-1 to TRBJ1-2; weak D call: TRBD1 (5 bases). The CDR3 is 13 residues long. Trimming removed 2 bases at V and 3 bases at J, with 10 bases between. Per germline, CDR1 SQVTM and CDR2 ANQGSEA. CDR3 bases: TGCAGCGTTGAAAGACAGCCGCACTATGGCTACACCTTC. Its translation is CSVERQPHYGYTF.

This clone appeared once. The chain recombines TRBV5-6 with TRBJ1-5, with TRBD1 matching 8 bases. In germline, CDR1 is SGHDT, CDR2 YYEEEE. CDR3 length: 16 amino acids. With V trimmed by 1 base and J by 7 bases, 10 bases remained unmatched. The CDR3 DNA sequence: TGTGCCAGCAGCTTGTTTACAGGGGGTATTCGGCAGCCCCAGCATTTT. As protein: CASSLFTGGIRQPQHF.

The V gene is TRBV6-5, the J gene TRBJ2-7; 10 bases agree with TRBD2. CDR1 MNHEY and CDR2 SVGAGI come from the germline V gene. The trim removed 6 bases at V and 4 bases at J, leaving 9 bases unmatched. There are 15 residues in the CDR3. CDR3 nucleotide sequence: TGTGCCAGCAGCGGCGACTCTAGCGGGAGTTACGAGCAGTACTTC. Protein: CASSGDSSGSYEQYF.

This clone was found once. Other DNA sequences in the sample encode the same CDR3. V and J are TRBV7-9 and TRBJ2-7; D is unresolved. The germline CDR1 and CDR2 sequences are SEHNR and FQNEAQ (reference sequence). CDR3 length: 13 residues. The V gene lost 5 bases and the J gene lost 0 bases, with 8 bases spanning the gap. In nucleotides, the CDR3 is TGTGCCAGCAGCCCCCTGTCCTCCTACGAGCAGTACTTC. It encodes CASSPLSSYEQYF.

This clone appeared a single time. Relative to the germline gene, one junction end is altered; a read error may explain this. The V and J genes are TRBV2 and TRBJ1-4; D possibly corresponds to TRBD1 (5 bases). Looked up from germline, CDR1 is SNHLY and CDR2 is FYNNEI. The CDR3 is 15 amino acids. The CDR3: CASREGTATNEKLFF. The CDR3 DNA reads as TGTGCCAGCAGAGAAGGGACGGCAACTAATGAAAAACTGTTTTTT.

The V call is TRBV28, the J call TRBJ1-1; D possibly corresponds to TRBD1 (5 bases). Trimming took 2 bases from V and 1 from J, leaving 17 bases between them. The CDR3 is made up of 17 amino acids. From germline, CDR1 is MDHEN and CDR2 SYDVKM. The CDR3 is CASSLPAGTGRNTEAFF. CDR3 in DNA: TGTGCCAGCAGTTTACCTGCCGGGACGGGCCGGAACACTGAAGCTTTCTTT.

This rearrangement joins TRBV5-4 to TRBJ2-3; 7 bases map to TRBD1. From germline, CDR1 is SGHNT and CDR2 YYREEE (reference sequence). There are 20 residues in the CDR3. Losses at the gene ends were 3 bases for V and 1 base for J; bases not matched to a gene: 20. CDR3 loop: CASSSLGGRTGEKGTDTQYF. CDR3 bases: TGTGCCAGCAGCTCTCTTGGTGGTCGAACAGGGGAGAAGGGCACAGATACGCAGTATTTT.

The chain joins TRBV5-5 to TRBJ2-7; maybe TRBD2 (6 bases). Germline V lookup: CDR1 SGHKS, CDR2 YYEKEE (reference sequence). The CDR3 length is 13 residues. V lost 1 base and J lost 3, with 8 bases in between. CDR3 in DNA: TGTGCCAGCAGCTTGCCGGGGGTCTACGAGCAGTACTTC. This encodes CASSLPGVYEQYF.

The chain uses TRBV28 and TRBJ1-2; D not certain. The CDR3 extends over 16 amino acids. The V gene lost 7 bases and the J gene lost 4 bases, with 22 bases spanning the gap. CDR1 MDHEN and CDR2 SYDVKM come from the germline V gene. The DNA of the CDR3 is TGTGCCAGCACCCCTATGGGCAGCCTTGATTTCTATGGCTACACCTTC. Its translation: CASTPMGSLDFYGYTF.

The chain combines TRBV19 with TRBJ2-5; 11 bases are a match to TRBD2. Germline V gene lookup returns CDR1 LNHDA and CDR2 SQIVND (reference sequence). Trimming cost V 6 bases and J 3 bases; bases outside gene matches: 3. This CDR3 contains 14 residues. The CDR3 reads CASRELAGEETQYF. The CDR3 bases are TGTGCCAGTAGGGAACTAGCGGGAGAAGAGACCCAGTACTTC. The complete variable domain, with remaining parts taken from reference TRBV19 and TRBJ2-5, reads DGGITQSPKYLFRKEGQNVTLSCEQNLNHDAMYWYRQDPGQGLRLIYYSQIVNDFQKGDIAEGYSVSREKKESFPLTVTSAQKNPTAFYLCASRELAGEETQYFGPGTRLLVL.

The chain carries TRBV7-9 and TRBJ1-2, with D possibly being TRBD1 (5 bases). This CDR3 contains 13 residues. CDR1 is SEHNR and CDR2 is FQNEAQ in the germline V gene (reference sequence). V gave up 5 bases and J gave up 7 bases, with 14 bases separating them. Here the CDR3 reads CASSPRGNGGYTF. The CDR3, as DNA: TGTGCCAGCAGCCCGAGGGGTAATGGTGGCTACACCTTC.

The chain carries TRBV27 and TRBJ2-7; tentatively, D is TRBD2 (6 bases). This CDR3 spans 12 amino acids. V was shortened by 10 bases and J by 4 bases, with 14 bases between the two germline ends. Germline V gene data show CDR1 as MNHEY and CDR2 as SMNVEV (reference sequence). This CDR3 reads CATTTRGYEQYF. For the CDR3, the DNA is TGTGCCACTACCACACGGGGGTACGAGCAGTACTTC.

The chain links TRBV6-1 to TRBJ2-7; D remains unclear. The germline V and J ends were trimmed by 6 bases and 5 bases, with 20 bases remaining between them. The CDR3 consists of 15 residues. The germline V gene has CDR1 MNHNS and CDR2 SASEGT. Here the CDR3 reads CASRVELAILDEQYF. DNA for the CDR3: TGTGCCAGCAGAGTCGAGCTTGCTATTCTCGACGAGCAGTACTTC.

The chain uses TRBV28 and TRBJ2-7, with D uncertain. The CDR3 runs 12 residues. V was trimmed by 4 bases and J by 4 bases, leaving 8 bases between them. Germline CDR1 is MDHEN and CDR2 is SYDVKM. DNA of the CDR3: TGTGCCAGCAGTTATACAGAGTACGAGCAGTACTTC. Translation gives CASSYTEYEQYF.

CDR3 region: CASSILGAGDGYTF. CDR3 bases: TGTGCCAGTAGTATCCTTGGGGCAGGGGATGGCTACACCTTC. The chain uses TRBV19 and TRBJ1-2; weak D call: TRBD1 (6 bases). Germline-derived CDR1 and CDR2 are LNHDA and SQIVND (reference sequence). The CDR3 totals 14 residues. Trimming pared 3 bases from V and 6 bases from J, leaving 14 bases between.

This chain joins TRBV11-3 and TRBJ2-1; 12 bases fit TRBD2. Germline V gene sequence: CDR1 SGHNT, CDR2 YENEEA. This CDR3 is 15 amino acids long. V lost 5 bases to trimming and J lost 8 bases; unmatched junction nucleotides: 7. The CDR3 nucleotides are TGTGCCAGCAGCCAATCTAGCGGGAGGGGGGATGAGCAGTTCTTC. Translated, it gives CASSQSSGRGDEQFF.

This clone showed up just once. The rearrangement links TRBV7-9 to TRBJ2-5, with D possibly TRBD1 on 5 matching bases. The germline V gene encodes CDR1 SEHNR and CDR2 FQNEAQ (reference sequence). The CDR3 consists of 14 residues. V lost 3 bases and J 1 base, leaving 9 bases between the germline ends. CDR3 protein: CASSFAGSQETQYF. In nucleotides, the CDR3 is TGTGCCAGCAGCTTCGCAGGGTCCCAAGAGACCCAGTACTTC.